This T cell receptor (beta chain) emerged from a study of identical twins. MiXCR, applied by TCRdb to the 5' RACE reads, yields one record per CDR3 protein. Here the sample spans 200,000 to 300,000 distinct CDR3 sequences, 10% to 13% being singletons. This clonotype was seen repeatedly, ten times or more. V was pared by 1 base and J by 1 base, with 19 bases between. The CDR3 is 18 amino acids. Germline loops: CDR1 SGHNT, CDR2 YYREEE (reference sequence). Sequenced: memory T cells sorted from blood. J is TRBJ2-3 and V is TRBV5-4, with TRBD2 as a possible D gene (6 bases). This TCR came from a man in his fifties or sixties in good health. CDR3 bases: TGTGCCAGCAGCTTGACCATTCGGACTATCCGCGGCACAGATACGCAGTATTTT. This gives the protein CASSLTIRTIRGTDTQYF.